The clone carrying this T cell receptor (beta chain) was found once. Its specificity is unknown. These data come from a study of vaccination effects on CD4 cells after COVID-19. Repertoires were generated with immunoSEQ multiplex PCR, while TCRdb's copy carries only in-frame clones and drops some. The table includes 30,000 to 35,000 clones, approximately 72% detected once. The culture ran for under eleven days, and then CD4+ T cells were isolated. Infection with SARS-CoV-2 occurred in the person between March and December 2020, and PCR confirmed it. Of the BNT162b2 and mRNA-1273 vaccines, participants received two doses of one or the other. The CDR3 spans 17 residues. Germline V lookup: CDR1 SGDLS, CDR2 YYNGEE. V shed 1 base and J 5 bases; nucleotides not matched to a gene: 10. Overall study results and limits: Vaccine-induced new clones formed most post-vaccine spike-reactive clones in convalescents.

The rearrangement joins TRBV9 to TRBJ2-2; 8 bases align to TRBD2. Specimen: CD4+ T cells from PBMCs cultured without peptide, collected after COVID-19 vaccination. The TCR sequence derives from a human donor who had a prior SARS-CoV-2 infection. This chain's CDR3 is CASSVRARAGDTGELFF. DNA of the CDR3: TGTGCCAGCAGCGTACGTGCGCGAGCGGGAGATACCGGGGAGCTGTTTTTT.